The rows below give T cell receptor beta chains drawn from one sample of a study of cytomegalovirus exposure and HLA in healthy donors. Profiled with immunoSEQ multiplex PCR; TCRdb holds only in-frame clones, not every one. The profile shows more than 90,000 clones, 65% to 80% of them singletons. The material sequenced was PBMCs. Receptors were obtained from a man in his forties in good health and CMV-seropositive. The CDR3 runs from the conserved cysteine through the conserved F or W. D genes are given only for firm matches. The size of a clone is reported for some rows only, either as once, few or many, or as a class for expanded clones.

abundance: once
j_gene: TRBJ2-7
v_gene: TRBV19
d_gene: TRBD1
CDR3nt: TGTGCCAGTAGTATGGTGCAGGGGGCGGGCGAGCAGTACTTC
CDR3aa: CASSMVQGAGEQYF

abundance: few
j_gene: TRBJ2-7
v_gene: TRBV2
d_gene: NA
CDR3nt: TGTGCCAGCAGCACCGGGTCCTCCTACGAGCAGTACTTC
CDR3aa: CASSTGSSYEQYF

abundance: NA
j_gene: TRBJ1-1
v_gene: TRBV28
d_gene: TRBD1
CDR3nt: TGTGCCAGCCGACGACTGGACAGGGGAAGTGAAGCTTTCTTT
CDR3aa: CASRRLDRGSEAFF

abundance: NA
j_gene: TRBJ2-7
v_gene: TRBV7-6
d_gene: NA
CDR3nt: TGTGCCAGCAGCTTAGCTGCTCAGGGATGCGAGCAGTACTTC
CDR3aa: CASSLAAQGCEQYF

abundance: NA
j_gene: TRBJ1-1
v_gene: TRBV5-4
d_gene: TRBD1
CDR3nt: TGTGCCAGCAGCCTTGGACAGGACACTGAAGCTTTCTTT
CDR3aa: CASSLGQDTEAFF

abundance: NA
j_gene: TRBJ2-2
v_gene: TRBV7-9
d_gene: TRBD2
CDR3nt: TGTGCCAGCAGCTTACAACTAGCGGGAGAAGCCGGGGAGCTGTTTTTT
CDR3aa: CASSLQLAGEAGELFF

abundance: NA
j_gene: TRBJ2-3
v_gene: TRBV5-4
d_gene: TRBD1
CDR3nt: TGTGCCAGCAGCCAAACAGGGGACACTAAGTACGGCACAGATACGCAGTATTTT
CDR3aa: CASSQTGDTKYGTDTQYF

abundance: NA
j_gene: TRBJ2-5
v_gene: TRBV15
d_gene: NA
CDR3nt: TGTGCCACCAGCCCGGACAGCCCCCAAGAGACCCAGTACTTC
CDR3aa: CATSPDSPQETQYF

abundance: NA
j_gene: TRBJ2-1
v_gene: TRBV4-3
d_gene: NA
CDR3nt: TGCGCCAGCAGCCAAGGCTCATCGGGTGAGCAGTTCTTC
CDR3aa: CASSQGSSGEQFF

abundance: NA
j_gene: TRBJ2-3
v_gene: TRBV15
d_gene: NA
CDR3nt: TGTGCCACCATCCCCGGGCGGGGAGGCTTCACAGATACGCAGTATTTT
CDR3aa: CATIPGRGGFTDTQYF

abundance: NA
j_gene: TRBJ1-1
v_gene: TRBV5-1
d_gene: TRBD1
CDR3nt: TGCGCCAGCAGCTTGGGACAGGGGGCAACCACTGAAGCTTTCTTT
CDR3aa: CASSLGQGATTEAFF

abundance: NA
j_gene: TRBJ2-2
v_gene: TRBV9
d_gene: NA
CDR3nt: TGTGCCAGCAGCTCCACCGGCGGGTTCGGCACCGGGGAGCTGTTTTTT
CDR3aa: CASSSTGGFGTGELFF

abundance: NA
j_gene: TRBJ2-7
v_gene: TRBV6-1
d_gene: NA
CDR3nt: TGTGCCAGCAGCCATTCTAGGACAGACTCCTTCGAGCAGTACTTC
CDR3aa: CASSHSRTDSFEQYF

abundance: NA
j_gene: TRBJ2-2
v_gene: TRBV10-3
d_gene: TRBD2
CDR3nt: TGTGCCATCAAGATTGGACTAGCGGGAGGCACCGGGGAGCTGTTTTTT
CDR3aa: CAIKIGLAGGTGELFF

abundance: NA
j_gene: TRBJ1-3
v_gene: TRBV2
d_gene: NA
CDR3nt: TGTGCCAGCGGGCGGGGGAATACTGGAAACACCATATATTTT
CDR3aa: CASGRGNTGNTIYF

abundance: few
j_gene: TRBJ1-1
v_gene: TRBV2
d_gene: NA
CDR3nt: TGTGCCAGCTCAAGGACGGGAGCTTACACTGAAGCTTTCTTT
CDR3aa: CASSRTGAYTEAFF

abundance: NA
j_gene: TRBJ2-3
v_gene: TRBV13
d_gene: TRBD1
CDR3nt: TGTGCCAGCAGCTCGGACAGGGGCGGCACAGATACGCAGTATTTT
CDR3aa: CASSSDRGGTDTQYF

abundance: NA
j_gene: TRBJ2-7
v_gene: TRBV5-1
d_gene: NA
CDR3nt: TGCGCCAGCAGCTTGGGACAGGTGGACGAGCAGTACTTC
CDR3aa: CASSLGQVDEQYF

abundance: NA
j_gene: TRBJ1-5
v_gene: TRBV28
d_gene: NA
CDR3nt: TGTGCCAGCAGTTTTGCGCGAGGAGAAAATCAGCCCCAGCATTTT
CDR3aa: CASSFARGENQPQHF

abundance: few
j_gene: TRBJ2-3
v_gene: TRBV9
d_gene: TRBD2
CDR3nt: TGTGCCAGCAGCGATCCCTCGGAGGCGGGCGGGGGGGGCCCAGATACGCAGTATTTT
CDR3aa: CASSDPSEAGGGGPDTQYF

abundance: NA
j_gene: TRBJ2-3
v_gene: TRBV10-1
d_gene: NA
CDR3nt: TGCGCCAGCCAAGGACGGGGAAGGGATACGCAGTATTTT
CDR3aa: CASQGRGRDTQYF

abundance: few
j_gene: TRBJ2-7
v_gene: TRBV6-5
d_gene: NA
CDR3nt: TGTGCCAGCAGAAGGGGTATAAGTATGTACGAGCAGTACTTC
CDR3aa: CASRRGISMYEQYF

abundance: NA
j_gene: TRBJ2-3
v_gene: TRBV6-1
d_gene: NA
CDR3nt: TGTGCCAGCAGAGGGGGGGTGGGCACAGATACGCAGTATTTT
CDR3aa: CASRGGVGTDTQYF

abundance: NA
j_gene: TRBJ2-1
v_gene: TRBV6-6
d_gene: NA
CDR3nt: TGTGCCAGCAGTTACTCATTACAGCTCAATGAGCAGTTCTTC
CDR3aa: CASSYSLQLNEQFF

abundance: NA
j_gene: TRBJ1-1
v_gene: TRBV15
d_gene: NA
CDR3nt: TGTGCCACCAGCAGAGAGAACAGGCGGAACACTGAAGCTTTCTTT
CDR3aa: CATSRENRRNTEAFF

abundance: NA
j_gene: TRBJ1-1
v_gene: TRBV5-1
d_gene: TRBD1
CDR3nt: TGCGCCAGCAGGAAAACCCAGGGGGGACTCACTGAAGCTTTCTTT
CDR3aa: CASRKTQGGLTEAFF

abundance: once
j_gene: TRBJ2-7
v_gene: TRBV9
d_gene: TRBD1
CDR3nt: TGTGCCAGCAGCGTAGCCGGGACAGGGACCTACGAGCAGTACTTC
CDR3aa: CASSVAGTGTYEQYF

abundance: NA
j_gene: TRBJ2-1
v_gene: TRBV11-2
d_gene: TRBD1
CDR3nt: TGTGCCAGCAGCTTAGGGGCCGGGACAGGGGATGAGCAGTTCTTC
CDR3aa: CASSLGAGTGDEQFF

abundance: NA
j_gene: TRBJ2-3
v_gene: TRBV7-2
d_gene: NA
CDR3nt: TGTGCCAGCAGCTTAGTCCCGGAGGCGGACACAGATACGCAGTATTTT
CDR3aa: CASSLVPEADTDTQYF

abundance: NA
j_gene: TRBJ1-5
v_gene: TRBV7-9
d_gene: NA
CDR3nt: TGTTCCAGCAGCTCCCCCGGGTTTAGCAATCAGCCCCAGCATTTT
CDR3aa: CSSSSPGFSNQPQHF

abundance: NA
j_gene: TRBJ2-1
v_gene: TRBV2
d_gene: NA
CDR3nt: TGTGCCAGCAAAGGGGCCTCCTACAATGAGCAGTTCTTC
CDR3aa: CASKGASYNEQFF